The entry that follows covers one T cell receptor beta chain sequence. Its specificity is not known. J was trimmed by 6 bases and V by 2 bases; bases with no gene match: 2. From germline, CDR1 is SGDLS and CDR2 YYNGEE. This CDR3 spans 14 amino acids. TCRdb keeps only in-frame clones here, not all; method: immunoSEQ multiplex PCR. The data show more than 300,000 clones, about 88% seen once. Treatment specified: 15 to 20 received Ad26.COV2.S at low or high dose, single or two shots; several received placebo; per-sample allocation not given. Day 63 after the first vaccine or placebo injection was the time point for sampling. The data were taken from a study of Ad26.COV2.S vaccination and SARS-CoV-2 variants. Study-level points and caveats: Vaccine and placebo recipients had similar non-spike TCR breadth.

The material sequenced was peripheral blood, taken in a trial of Ad26.COV2.S vaccine versus placebo. The gene calls are TRBV9 and TRBJ1-4; 9 bases map to TRBD1. This receptor was identified in a person aged 18 to 59 who received the Ad26.COV2.S COVID-19 vaccine or a placebo. The CDR3 DNA reads TGTGCCAGCAGCGTTCGGGACAGGGATGAAAAACTGTTTTTT. It specifies CASSVRDRDEKLFF.